These 21 T cell receptor beta chains originate from one sample sequenced in a study of blood T cell repertoires in COVID-19. The protocol was immunoSEQ multiplex PCR, while the TCRdb copy is restricted to in-frame clones and leaves out a portion. The data show 250,000 to 300,000 clones, roughly 85% seen once. The sequenced sample was peripheral blood. The receptors were gathered from a man aged 50 to 60 with active or convalescent COVID-19.

This clone was counted between two and nine times. V is TRBV18 and J is TRBJ1-1, with 8 bases that match TRBD1. The trim removed 3 bases at V and 4 bases at J, leaving 7 bases unmatched. Germline CDR1 and CDR2: KGHSH and LQKENI. The CDR3 has 15 amino acids. The CDR3 DNA is TGTGCCAGCTCACCCCTGACAGGGGTTGGCACTGAAGCTTTCTTT. It yields the protein CASSPLTGVGTEAFF. Full variable domain (missing parts from reference TRBV18 and TRBJ1-1): NAGVMQNPRHLVRRRGQEARLRCSPMKGHSHVYWYRQLPEEGLKFMVYLQKENIIDESGMPKERFSAEFPKEGPSILRIQQVVRGDSAAYFCASSPLTGVGTEAFFGQGTRLTVV.

This chain connects TRBV27 to TRBJ1-2; D gene ambiguous. CDR1 is MNHEY and CDR2 is SMNVEV in the germline V gene (reference sequence). With 0 bases removed from V and 4 bases from J, the gap between germline ends came to 9 bases. This CDR3 contains 14 residues. The CDR3 DNA is TGTGCCAGCAGTTTATCTGGGCAGTTCTATGGCTACACCTTC. Translation: CASSLSGQFYGYTF.

The gene calls are TRBV2 and TRBJ2-3; TRBD2 matches at 9 bases. Germline assignment: CDR1 SNHLY and CDR2 FYNNEI. The CDR3 is 14 amino acids. V shed 10 bases and J 4 bases; nucleotides not matched to a gene: 9. The CDR3 region is CATSQGLAADTQYF. The CDR3 DNA reads as TGTGCCACCAGCCAGGGACTAGCAGCAGATACGCAGTATTTT.

V usage is TRBV18 and J usage is TRBJ2-2, with D uncertain. From germline, CDR1 is KGHSH and CDR2 LQKENI. V dropped 1 base and J dropped 5 bases, with 5 bases sitting between them. The CDR3 contains 13 residues. This chain's CDR3 is CASSPLRTGELFF. CDR3 nucleotides: TGTGCCAGCTCACCACTACGGACCGGGGAGCTGTTTTTT.

The chain combines TRBV6-5 with TRBJ1-2, with 8 bases fitting TRBD1. V was clipped by 6 bases and J by 1 base; unmatched bases: 7. The CDR3 sequence is 15 residues long. CDR1 is MNHEY and CDR2 is SVGAGI in the germline V gene. The DNA for the CDR3 is TGTGCCAGCAGGGGGACAGGACGGGGTAACTATGGCTACACCTTC. Translating it yields CASRGTGRGNYGYTF.

This chain links TRBV12-3 or TRBV12-4 with TRBJ2-1; no clear D gene. The V end lost 3 bases, the J end lost 5 bases, and 2 bases lay between the germline ends. This CDR3 has 11 amino acids. This CDR3 reads CASSFNNEQFF. The CDR3 DNA reads TGTGCCAGCAGTTTTAACAATGAGCAGTTCTTC.

The genes are TRBV18 and TRBJ2-1, with 7 bases aligning to TRBD2. The CDR3 has 14 amino acids. Germline assignment: CDR1 KGHSH and CDR2 LQKENI. The J segment lost 6 bases and the V segment lost 2 bases, leaving 4 bases of the junction unmatched. The CDR3 DNA is TGTGCCAGCTCACCAAAAGGGAGGGGCAATGAGCAGTTCTTC. Its translation is CASSPKGRGNEQFF.

The V and J genes are TRBV27 and TRBJ2-3; 7 bases match TRBD2. V shed 5 bases and J 2 bases; nucleotides not matched to a gene: 10. Per the germline V gene, CDR1 is MNHEY and CDR2 is SMNVEV (reference sequence). The CDR3 is 16 residues long. In nucleotides, the CDR3 is TGTGCCAGCAGTCCTCGGGCTAGCGGATTCACAGATACGCAGTATTTT. Residues: CASSPRASGFTDTQYF.

V gene TRBV4-1 combines with J gene TRBJ2-7; D is unresolved. CDR3 length: 17 amino acids. CDR1 MGHRA and CDR2 YSYEKL come from the germline V gene. Trimming shortened V by 4 bases and J by 5 bases, and 24 bases separated the two germline ends. Here the CDR3 reads CASSRSPLAPLLDEQYF. In nucleotides, the CDR3 is TGCGCCAGCAGCCGATCCCCATTAGCTCCCCTTTTGGACGAGCAGTACTTC.

The rearrangement uses TRBV27 and TRBJ1-6; a possible D gene is TRBD1 (5 bases). The CDR3 is made up of 14 amino acids. Trimming shortened V by 3 bases and J by 9 bases, and 12 bases separated the two germline ends. Per germline, CDR1 MNHEY and CDR2 SMNVEV (reference sequence). CDR3 region: CASSFREGTSPLHF. The CDR3 nucleotides read TGTGCCAGCAGTTTCAGGGAAGGTACTTCACCCCTCCACTTT.

The chain is built from TRBV7-9 and TRBJ1-2; D may be TRBD1 (6 bases). Trimming stripped 4 bases from V and 4 bases from J, with 16 bases between. This CDR3 is built from 15 residues. Germline lookup yields CDR1 SEHNR and CDR2 FQNEAQ (reference sequence). The CDR3 sequence is CASSSAPDRSYGYTF. CDR3 bases: TGTGCCAGCAGCTCGGCCCCCGACAGGAGCTATGGCTACACCTTC.

The sample holds a few counts of this clone. J is TRBJ1-1 and V is TRBV4-1; D is ambiguous. The V and J ends lost 0 bases and 0 bases respectively, with 8 bases between them. CDR1 is MGHRA and CDR2 is YSYEKL in the germline V gene. The CDR3 consists of 15 residues. The CDR3 DNA is TGCGCCAGCAGCCAAGATCGAGGAGTGAACACTGAAGCTTTCTTT. Amino acids: CASSQDRGVNTEAFF.

The chain carries TRBV6-1 and TRBJ2-2; TRBD2 aligns across 14 bases. The V gene end was trimmed by 3 bases and the J gene end by 4 bases; junction bases not matched to a gene: 4. The CDR3 covers 17 residues. In germline, CDR1 is MNHNS, CDR2 SASEGT. The CDR3 protein is CASSERLAGGPTGELFF. CDR3 nucleotides: TGTGCCAGCAGTGAGCGACTAGCGGGAGGGCCCACCGGGGAGCTGTTTTTT.

The rearrangement uses TRBV11-2 and TRBJ2-1; D call uncertain. The CDR3 has 15 residues. In germline, CDR1 is SGHAT, CDR2 FQNNGV. V lost 5 bases, J lost 3 bases, and 14 bases lay in between. CDR3 loop: CASSPGGYNYNEQFF. The DNA for the CDR3 is TGTGCCAGCAGCCCTGGCGGATATAACTACAATGAGCAGTTCTTC.

The V and J genes are TRBV4-1 and TRBJ1-1, with 7 bases that match TRBD1. V lost 4 bases, J lost 0 bases, and 5 bases stayed unmatched. The CDR3 extends over 15 amino acids. Germline assignment: CDR1 MGHRA and CDR2 YSYEKL. The CDR3 sequence: CASSLTDRLNTEAFF. The DNA for the CDR3 is TGCGCCAGCAGCCTTACGGACAGGCTGAACACTGAAGCTTTCTTT.

The chain carries TRBV12-5 and TRBJ1-1; D is uncertain. CDR3 length: 13 residues. Germline CDR1 LGHNT, CDR2 FRNRAP. V lost 9 bases and J 4 bases, leaving 15 bases between the germline ends. The CDR3, as DNA: TGTGCTAGCACTTGGGCAGGAGGCACTGAAGCTTTCTTT. Its protein product is CASTWAGGTEAFF.

This clone was observed a handful of times. The chain combines TRBV7-8 with TRBJ1-5; no clear D gene. Per the germline V gene, CDR1 is SGHVS and CDR2 is FQNEAQ. Trimming left V 4 bases short and J 1 base short, with 8 bases between. This CDR3 contains 14 residues. The CDR3 sequence: CASSSSESNQPQHF. CDR3 in DNA: TGTGCCAGCAGCTCCAGCGAGAGCAATCAGCCCCAGCATTTT.

The chain combines TRBV30 with TRBJ2-3; perhaps TRBD2 as D (5 bases). The germline V gene has CDR1 GTSNPN and CDR2 SVGIG (reference sequence). The germline V and J ends were trimmed by 0 bases and 4 bases, with 14 bases remaining between them. The CDR3 has 15 residues. In DNA form, the CDR3 reads TGTGCCTGGAGTGTACCGTCCGGAGGATCAGATACGCAGTATTTT. It yields the protein CAWSVPSGGSDTQYF. Full variable domain (remainder filled in from reference TRBV30 and TRBJ2-3): SQTIHQWPATLVQPVGSPLSLECTVEGTSNPNLYWYRQAAGRGLQLLFYSVGIGQISSEVPQNLSASRPQDRQFILSSKKLLLSDSGFYLCAWSVPSGGSDTQYFGPGTRLTVL.

This clone appeared a single time. This chain uses TRBV7-8 with TRBJ2-1, with TRBD2 matching over 8 bases. The CDR3 sequence is 14 residues long. CDR1 and CDR2 from the germline V gene are SGHVS and FQNEAQ. J lost 5 bases, V lost 3 bases, and 3 bases had no gene match. The CDR3 nucleotides are TGTGCCAGCAGCTTGGGGACTAGGCACAATGAGCAGTTCTTC. Translated: CASSLGTRHNEQFF.

The chain employs TRBV3-1 (or the pseudogene TRBV3-2) and TRBJ2-3; D perhaps matches TRBD1 (7 bases). Between the trimmed V and J ends, which lost 4 bases and 4 bases, there was a span of 9 bases. CDR1 is LGHDT and CDR2 is YNNKEL in the germline V gene (reference sequence). The CDR3 has 13 residues. CDR3 in amino acids: CASSRRGADTQYF. CDR3 DNA: TGTGCCAGCAGCCGCAGGGGGGCAGATACGCAGTATTTT.

The chain carries TRBV19 and TRBJ2-2; 10 nucleotides align to TRBD2. Germline CDR1 and CDR2: LNHDA and SQIVND (reference sequence). The CDR3 length is 16 residues. J gave up 6 bases and V 4 bases, and 8 bases lay outside the gene matches. In nucleotides, the CDR3 is TGTGCCAGTAGTAGACCCCCTAGCGGGAGCGCCGGGGAGCTGTTTTTT. Protein product: CASSRPPSGSAGELFF.